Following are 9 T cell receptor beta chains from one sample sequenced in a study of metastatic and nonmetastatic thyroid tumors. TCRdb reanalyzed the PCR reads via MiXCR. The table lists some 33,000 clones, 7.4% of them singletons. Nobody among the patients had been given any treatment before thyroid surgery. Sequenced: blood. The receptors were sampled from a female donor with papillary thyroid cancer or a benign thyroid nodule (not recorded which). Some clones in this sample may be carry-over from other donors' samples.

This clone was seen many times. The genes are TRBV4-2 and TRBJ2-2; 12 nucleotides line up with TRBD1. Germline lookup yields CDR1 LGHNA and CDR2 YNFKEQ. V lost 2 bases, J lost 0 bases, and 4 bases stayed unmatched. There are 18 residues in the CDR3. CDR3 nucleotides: TGTGCCAGCAGCCAATTGGGACAGGGGGCTGCGAACACCGGGGAGCTGTTTTTT. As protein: CASSQLGQGAANTGELFF.

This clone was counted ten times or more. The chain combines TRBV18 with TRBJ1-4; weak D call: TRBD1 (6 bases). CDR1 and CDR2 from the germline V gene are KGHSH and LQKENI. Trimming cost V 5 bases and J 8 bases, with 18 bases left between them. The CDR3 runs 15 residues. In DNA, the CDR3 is TGTGCCAGCTCAACAAACGAGGCGAGGGGGGAAAAACTGTTTTTT. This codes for CASSTNEARGEKLFF.

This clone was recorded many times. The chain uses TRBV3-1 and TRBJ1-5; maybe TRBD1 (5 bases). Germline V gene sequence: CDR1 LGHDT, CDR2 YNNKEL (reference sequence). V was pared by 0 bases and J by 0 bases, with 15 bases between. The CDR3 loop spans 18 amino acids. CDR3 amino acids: CASSQDGGWRTSNQPQHF. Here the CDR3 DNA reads TGTGCCAGCAGCCAAGATGGGGGGTGGCGTACTAGCAATCAGCCCCAGCATTTT.

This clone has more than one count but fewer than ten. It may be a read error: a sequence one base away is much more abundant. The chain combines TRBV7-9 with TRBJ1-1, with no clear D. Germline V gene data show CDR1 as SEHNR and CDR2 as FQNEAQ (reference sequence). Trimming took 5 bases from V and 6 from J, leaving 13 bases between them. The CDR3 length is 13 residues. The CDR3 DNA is TGTGCCAGCAGCGCGATCAGGTGGCCTGAAGCTTTCTTT. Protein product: CASSAIRWPEAFF.

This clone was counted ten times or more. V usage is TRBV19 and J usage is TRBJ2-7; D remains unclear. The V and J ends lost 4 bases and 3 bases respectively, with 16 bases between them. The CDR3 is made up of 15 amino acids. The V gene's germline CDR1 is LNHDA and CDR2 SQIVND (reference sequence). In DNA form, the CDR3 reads TGTGCCAGTAGTACCCGAGGCGACCGGGTCTACGAGCAGTACTTC. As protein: CASSTRGDRVYEQYF.

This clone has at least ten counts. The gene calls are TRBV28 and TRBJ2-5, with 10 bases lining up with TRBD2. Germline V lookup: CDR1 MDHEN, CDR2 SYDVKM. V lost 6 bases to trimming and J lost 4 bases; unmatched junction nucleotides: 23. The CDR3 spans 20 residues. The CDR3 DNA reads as TGTGCCAGCAGAAACGGGGACAGCCTGACTCTAGCGGGAGAGCGAGAGACCCAGTACTTC. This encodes CASRNGDSLTLAGERETQYF.

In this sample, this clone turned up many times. Here the CDR3 DNA reads TGCAGCGTGGCAGGACAGGGGCTGAAGACCCAGTACTTC. It is translated as CSVAGQGLKTQYF. V is TRBV29-1 and J is TRBJ2-5; 9 nucleotides match TRBD1. V was clipped by 6 bases and J by 6 bases; unmatched bases: 8. Germline CDR1 SQVTM, CDR2 ANQGSEA. The CDR3 totals 13 residues.

The CDR3 reads CASSTGLAGNQETQYF. CDR3 bases: TGCGCCAGCAGCACAGGACTAGCGGGGAACCAAGAGACCCAGTACTTC. This sequence joins TRBV5-1 and TRBJ2-5, with TRBD2 identical over 12 bases. CDR1 and CDR2 (germline): SGHRS, YFSETQ. This CDR3 is 16 amino acids long. The V and J ends lost 4 bases and 0 bases, in that order; junction bases with no gene match: 4.

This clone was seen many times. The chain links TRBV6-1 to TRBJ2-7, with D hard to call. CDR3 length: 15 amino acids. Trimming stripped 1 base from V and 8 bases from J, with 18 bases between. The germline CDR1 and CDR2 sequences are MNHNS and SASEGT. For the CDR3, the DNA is TGTGCCAGCAGTGAAGGGTTAGGGTTGGGGTCCCAGCAGTACTTC. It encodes CASSEGLGLGSQQYF.